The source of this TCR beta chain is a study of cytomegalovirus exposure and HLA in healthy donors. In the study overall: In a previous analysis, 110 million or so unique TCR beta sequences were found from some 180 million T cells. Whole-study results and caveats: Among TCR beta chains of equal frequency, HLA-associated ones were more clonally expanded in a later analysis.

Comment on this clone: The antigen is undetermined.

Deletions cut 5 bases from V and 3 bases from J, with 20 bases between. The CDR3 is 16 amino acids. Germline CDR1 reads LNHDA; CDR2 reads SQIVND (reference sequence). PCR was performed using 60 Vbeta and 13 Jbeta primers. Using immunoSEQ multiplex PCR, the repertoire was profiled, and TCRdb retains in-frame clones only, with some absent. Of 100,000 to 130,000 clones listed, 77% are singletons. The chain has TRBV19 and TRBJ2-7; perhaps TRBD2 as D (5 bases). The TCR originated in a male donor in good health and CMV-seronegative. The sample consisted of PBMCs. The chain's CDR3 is CASSSDGLPNHYEQYF. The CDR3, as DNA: TGTGCCAGTAGTTCCGACGGACTCCCAAATCACTACGAGCAGTACTTC. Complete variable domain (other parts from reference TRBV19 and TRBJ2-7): DGGITQSPKYLFRKEGQNVTLSCEQNLNHDAMYWYRQDPGQGLRLIYYSQIVNDFQKGDIAEGYSVSREKKESFPLTVTSAQKNPTAFYLCASSSDGLPNHYEQYFGPGTRLTVT.